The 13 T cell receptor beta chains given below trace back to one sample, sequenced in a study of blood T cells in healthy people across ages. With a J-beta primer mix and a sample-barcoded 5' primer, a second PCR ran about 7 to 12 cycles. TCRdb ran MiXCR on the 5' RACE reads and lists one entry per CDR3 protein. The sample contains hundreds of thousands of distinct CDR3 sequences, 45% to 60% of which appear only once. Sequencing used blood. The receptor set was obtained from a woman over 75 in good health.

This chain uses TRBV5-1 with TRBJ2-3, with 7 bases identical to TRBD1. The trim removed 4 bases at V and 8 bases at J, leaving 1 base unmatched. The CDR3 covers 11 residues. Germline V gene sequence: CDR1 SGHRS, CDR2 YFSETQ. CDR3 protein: CASSRDSTQYF. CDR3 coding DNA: TGCGCCAGCAGCCGGGACAGTACGCAGTATTTT.

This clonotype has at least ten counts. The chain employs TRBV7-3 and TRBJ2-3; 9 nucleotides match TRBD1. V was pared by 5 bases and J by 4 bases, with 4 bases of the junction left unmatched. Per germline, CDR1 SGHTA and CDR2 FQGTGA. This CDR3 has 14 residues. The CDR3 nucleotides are TGTGCCAGCAGCCGCGACAGGGGGTCAGATACGCAGTATTTT. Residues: CASSRDRGSDTQYF.

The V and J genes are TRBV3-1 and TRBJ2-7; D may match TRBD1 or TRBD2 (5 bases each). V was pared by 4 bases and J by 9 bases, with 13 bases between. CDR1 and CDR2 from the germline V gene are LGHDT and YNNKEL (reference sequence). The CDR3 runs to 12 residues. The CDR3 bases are TGTGCCAGCAGCCCGGGACCTGTCGGGCAGTACTTC. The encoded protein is CASSPGPVGQYF.

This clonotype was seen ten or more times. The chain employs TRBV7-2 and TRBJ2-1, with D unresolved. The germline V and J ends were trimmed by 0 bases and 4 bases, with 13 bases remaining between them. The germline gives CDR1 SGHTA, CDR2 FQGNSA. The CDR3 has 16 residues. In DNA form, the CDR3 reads TGTGCCAGCAGCTTAGCGCAGTCGGCTATGTACAATGAGCAGTTCTTC. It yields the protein CASSLAQSAMYNEQFF.

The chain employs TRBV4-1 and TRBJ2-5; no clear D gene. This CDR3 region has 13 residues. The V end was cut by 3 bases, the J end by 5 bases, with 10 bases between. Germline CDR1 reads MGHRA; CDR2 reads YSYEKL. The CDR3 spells CASSQWGRETQYF. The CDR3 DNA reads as TGCGCCAGCAGCCAGTGGGGAAGGGAGACCCAGTACTTC.

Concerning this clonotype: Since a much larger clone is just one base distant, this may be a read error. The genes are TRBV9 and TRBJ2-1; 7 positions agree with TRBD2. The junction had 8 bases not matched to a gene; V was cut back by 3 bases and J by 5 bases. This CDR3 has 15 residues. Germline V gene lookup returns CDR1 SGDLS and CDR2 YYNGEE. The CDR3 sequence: CASSARGVRDNEQFF. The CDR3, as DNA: TGTGCCAGCAGCGCCCGGGGGGTAAGGGACAATGAGCAGTTCTTC.

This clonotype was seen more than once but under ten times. The CDR3 bases are TGTGCCAGCAGTCGTGTCCGGCACTATGGCTACACCTTC. Protein: CASSRVRHYGYTF. This chain uses TRBV28 with TRBJ1-2; D call uncertain. Germline loops: CDR1 MDHEN, CDR2 SYDVKM. The CDR3 consists of 13 residues. The V gene lost 5 bases and the J gene lost 3 bases, with 10 bases spanning the gap.

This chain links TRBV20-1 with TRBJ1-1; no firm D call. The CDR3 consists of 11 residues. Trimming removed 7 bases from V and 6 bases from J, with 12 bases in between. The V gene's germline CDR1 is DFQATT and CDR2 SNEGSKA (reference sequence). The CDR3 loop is CSVPLLAEAFF. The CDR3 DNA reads TGCAGTGTCCCACTGCTGGCTGAAGCTTTCTTT.

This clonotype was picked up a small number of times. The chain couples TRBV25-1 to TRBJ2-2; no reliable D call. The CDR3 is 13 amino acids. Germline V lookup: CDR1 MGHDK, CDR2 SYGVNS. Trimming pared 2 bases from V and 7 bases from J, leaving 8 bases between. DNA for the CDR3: TGTGCCAGCAGTGAACAATCGGTCGGGGAGCTGTTTTTT. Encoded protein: CASSEQSVGELFF.

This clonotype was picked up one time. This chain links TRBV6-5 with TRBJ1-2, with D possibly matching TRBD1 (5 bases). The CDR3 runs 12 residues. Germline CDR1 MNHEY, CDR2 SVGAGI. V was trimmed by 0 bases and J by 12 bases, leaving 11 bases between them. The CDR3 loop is CASSYSGTGHTF. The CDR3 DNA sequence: TGTGCCAGCAGTTACTCAGGGACCGGCCACACCTTC.

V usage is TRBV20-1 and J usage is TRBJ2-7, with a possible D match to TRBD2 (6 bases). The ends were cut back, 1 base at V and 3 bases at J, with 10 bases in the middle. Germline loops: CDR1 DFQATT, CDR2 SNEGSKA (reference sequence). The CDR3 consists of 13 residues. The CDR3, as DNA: TGCAGTGCTAGAGGGGACTCCTACTACGAGCAGTACTTC. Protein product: CSARGDSYYEQYF.

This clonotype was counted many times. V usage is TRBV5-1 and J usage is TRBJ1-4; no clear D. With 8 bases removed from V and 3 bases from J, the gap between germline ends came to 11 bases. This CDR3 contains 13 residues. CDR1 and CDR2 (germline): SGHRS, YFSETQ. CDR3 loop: CASGKAPNEKLFF. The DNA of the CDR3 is TGCGCCAGTGGCAAAGCACCTAATGAAAAACTGTTTTTT.

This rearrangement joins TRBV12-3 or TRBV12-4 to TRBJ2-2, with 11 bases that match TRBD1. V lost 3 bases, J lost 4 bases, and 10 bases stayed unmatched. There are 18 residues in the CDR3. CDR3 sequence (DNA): TGTGCCAGCAGTTTCCCTAAAGGACAGGGGGCGTCCACCGGGGAGCTGTTTTTT. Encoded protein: CASSFPKGQGASTGELFF.